These 24 T cell receptor beta chains were all obtained from the same sample, sequenced in a study of blood T cell repertoires in COVID-19. Only in-frame clones appear in the TCRdb table, and some are missing; sequencing was by immunoSEQ multiplex PCR. The data show roughly 250,000 clones, approximately 83% seen once. Sequencing was performed on PBMCs or T cells enriched from blood (not recorded which). These receptors were collected from a woman younger than 45 who had recovered from COVID-19.

J is TRBJ2-3 and V is TRBV5-4, with 9 bases that match TRBD2. The junction had 2 bases not matched to a gene; V was cut back by 2 bases and J by 1 base. This CDR3 comprises 15 residues. CDR1 SGHNT and CDR2 YYREEE come from the germline V gene (reference sequence). CDR3 in amino acids: CASSFRTSGTDTQYF. CDR3 bases: TGTGCCAGCAGCTTCCGGACTAGCGGCACAGATACGCAGTATTTT. Based on the CDR3 plus reference TRBV5-4 and TRBJ2-3, the full variable domain is ETGVTQSPTHLIKTRGQQVTLRCSSQSGHNTVSWYQQALGQGPQFIFQYYREEENGRGNFPPRFSGLQFPNYSSELNVNALELDDSALYLCASSFRTSGTDTQYFGPGTRLTVL.

The chain uses TRBV6-1 and TRBJ1-6, with unresolved D. Germline CDR1 reads MNHNS; CDR2 reads SASEGT. The CDR3 has 13 amino acids. V lost 2 bases and J 14 bases, leaving 13 bases between the germline ends. The CDR3 loop reads CASSETGIPALHF. The DNA for the CDR3 is TGTGCCAGCAGTGAAACGGGGATCCCCGCCCTCCACTTT.

The chain recombines TRBV30 with TRBJ1-4, with D possibly being TRBD1 (5 bases). The germline CDR1 and CDR2 sequences are GTSNPN and SVGIG (reference sequence). CDR3 size: 17 residues. V was clipped by 4 bases and J by 8 bases, with 26 bases between them. As DNA, the CDR3 is TGTGCCTGGACCCGCGGACATGGATATGCGGCGGGGGAAAAACTGTTTTTT. This translates into CAWTRGHGYAAGEKLFF.

Notes on this clone: Sequence at one end of the junction differs from germline and may be a read error. The chain combines TRBV27 with TRBJ2-7; TRBD1 matches at 9 bases. There are 15 residues in the CDR3. The germline V gene has CDR1 MNHEY and CDR2 SMNVEV (reference sequence). In nucleotides, the CDR3 is TGTGCCAGCAGTTTCTTCGGACAGGGGTATAGCGAGCAGTACTTT. It is translated as CASSFFGQGYSEQYF.

V usage is TRBV28 and J usage is TRBJ1-1, with D hard to call. The CDR3 has 14 residues. The germline CDR1 and CDR2 sequences are MDHEN and SYDVKM. Deletions cut 8 bases from V and 1 base from J, with 14 bases between. The CDR3 loop reads CASPGSGENTEAFF. Written as DNA, the CDR3 is TGTGCCAGCCCCGGATCCGGGGAGAACACTGAAGCTTTCTTT.

This clone was seen once. The chain uses TRBV3-1 (or the pseudogene TRBV3-2) and TRBJ2-1, with D unresolved. The V gene lost 1 base and the J gene lost 10 bases, with 8 bases spanning the gap. Per the germline V gene, CDR1 is LGHDT and CDR2 is YNNKEL (reference sequence). The CDR3 contains 12 residues. The chain's CDR3 is CASSQGRWEQFF. CDR3 DNA sequence: TGTGCCAGCAGCCAAGGCAGATGGGAGCAGTTCTTC.

This clone was found once. The chain has TRBV5-6 and TRBJ1-2; possible D gene TRBD1, 5 bases. The V and J ends lost 3 bases and 4 bases respectively, with 16 bases between them. The CDR3 covers 15 residues. CDR1 is SGHDT, CDR2 YYEEEE, per germline. Here the CDR3 reads CASSSRTDKPYGYTF. The CDR3, as DNA: TGTGCCAGCAGCTCCCGGACGGACAAGCCCTATGGCTACACCTTC.

The genes are TRBV4-2 and TRBJ2-3; TRBD2 aligns across 11 bases. The trim removed 0 bases at V and 6 bases at J, leaving 8 bases unmatched. This CDR3 comprises 17 residues. Germline assignment: CDR1 LGHNA and CDR2 YNFKEQ. DNA of the CDR3: TGTGCCAGCAGCCAAGAGGGTAGCGGGGGGGCAAAGGATACGCAGTATTTT. It translates to CASSQEGSGGAKDTQYF.

In its sample, this clone was seen once. The rearrangement uses TRBV29-1 and TRBJ1-1; no reliable D call. The CDR3 sequence is 13 residues long. Germline CDR1 and CDR2: SQVTM and ANQGSEA. The V end lost 0 bases, the J end lost 11 bases, and 16 bases lay between the germline ends. CDR3 loop: CSVEDHNAVVAFF. CDR3 nucleotides: TGCAGCGTTGAAGATCACAACGCGGTTGTGGCTTTCTTT.

Concerning this clone itself: This likely traces to a read error, being one base from a far larger clone. The chain is built from TRBV5-4 and TRBJ1-2; D uncertain. CDR1 and CDR2 from the germline V gene are SGHNT and YYREEE (reference sequence). V was trimmed by 4 bases and J by 2 bases, leaving 9 bases between them. This CDR3 has 13 residues. The DNA for the CDR3 is TGTGCCAGCAGCCCAGACGGGAACTATGGCTACACCTTC. Translation: CASSPDGNYGYTF. Combining the CDR3 with reference TRBV5-4 and TRBJ1-2 gives the whole variable domain ETGVTQSPTHLIKTRGQQVTLRCSSQSGHNTVSWYQQALGQGPQFIFQYYREEENGRGNFPPRFSGLQFPNYSSELNVNALELDDSALYLCASSPDGNYGYTFGSGTRLTVV.

This clone was recorded only once. The V call is TRBV7-9, the J call TRBJ1-4, with D perhaps matching TRBD1 (6 bases). Trimming took off 5 bases at V and 0 bases at J, with 22 bases between the two ends. This CDR3 region has 19 residues. CDR1 SEHNR and CDR2 FQNEAQ come from the germline V gene (reference sequence). DNA of the CDR3: TGTGCCAGCAGCATAAGGACAGCACCTTACCATGCAACTAATGAAAAACTGTTTTTT. Translation: CASSIRTAPYHATNEKLFF.

The gene calls are TRBV27 and TRBJ2-7, with TRBD2 matching 9 bases. Germline V CDR1 and CDR2: MNHEY, SMNVEV (reference sequence). Trimming removed 6 bases from V and 4 bases from J; junction bases left unmatched: 10. This CDR3 contains 15 residues. The CDR3 sequence is CASSPGGRVGYEQYF. The DNA for the CDR3 is TGTGCCAGCAGCCCTGGCGGGAGGGTTGGATACGAGCAGTACTTC.

The chain joins TRBV27 to TRBJ2-1; weak D call: TRBD1 (6 bases). There are 16 residues in the CDR3. The ends were cut back, 2 bases at V and 5 bases at J, with 16 bases in the middle. Germline V lookup: CDR1 MNHEY, CDR2 SMNVEV (reference sequence). For the CDR3, the DNA is TGTGCCAGCAGTTTAAGACTACAGGGTCGACACAATGAGCAGTTCTTC. The encoded protein is CASSLRLQGRHNEQFF.

The chain is built from TRBV9 and TRBJ1-2, with no clear D. In germline, CDR1 is SGDLS, CDR2 YYNGEE. V was pared by 0 bases and J by 0 bases, with 9 bases between. The CDR3 loop spans 15 amino acids. The CDR3 DNA is TGTGCCAGCAGCGTAGAAGCCTCCGCTAACTATGGCTACACCTTC. Encoded protein: CASSVEASANYGYTF.

V gene TRBV5-4 combines with J gene TRBJ1-2; possibly TRBD1 for D (5 bases). Germline CDR1 and CDR2: SGHNT and YYREEE (reference sequence). Between the trimmed V and J ends, which lost 4 bases and 2 bases, there was a span of 12 bases. The CDR3 sequence is 14 residues long. CDR3 DNA: TGTGCCAGCAGCAGGGAGGGGACGAACTATGGCTACACCTTC. Its translation: CASSREGTNYGYTF.

This rearrangement joins TRBV28 to TRBJ2-7; 7 nucleotides line up with TRBD1. Germline V gene lookup returns CDR1 MDHEN and CDR2 SYDVKM. Trimming at V came to 6 bases and at J to 3 bases, leaving 8 bases not matched to a gene. CDR3 length: 14 amino acids. CDR3 sequence (DNA): TGTGCCAGCAGACAGGGACAGAACCTCTACGAGCAGTACTTC. It codes for CASRQGQNLYEQYF.

Remarks on this clone: The same CDR3 arises from other DNA sequences in this sample as well. This chain uses TRBV6-5 with TRBJ2-1; D is undetermined. This CDR3 spans 11 amino acids. The germline gives CDR1 MNHEY, CDR2 SVGAGI. V dropped 5 bases and J dropped 3 bases, with 2 bases sitting between them. CDR3 bases: TGTGCCAGCAGTCTCTACAATGAGCAGTTCTTC. Translation gives CASSLYNEQFF.

The rearrangement uses TRBV10-2 and TRBJ1-1; 10 bases agree with TRBD1. V shed 4 bases and J 5 bases; nucleotides not matched to a gene: 7. The germline gives CDR1 WSHSY, CDR2 SAAADI. The CDR3 totals 15 residues. CDR3 sequence: CASSARQGAGTEAFF. DNA of the CDR3: TGCGCCAGCAGTGCCCGACAGGGGGCAGGAACTGAAGCTTTCTTT.

V gene TRBV5-4 combines with J gene TRBJ2-1, with D possibly being TRBD1 (7 bases). The CDR3 is made up of 13 amino acids. Germline CDR1 and CDR2: SGHNT and YYREEE (reference sequence). V shed 4 bases and J shed 8 bases, with 13 bases lying between them. The CDR3 nucleotides read TGTGCCAGCAGCCAGGACAGGAGGGATGAGCAGTTCTTC. Translated: CASSQDRRDEQFF.

The gene calls are TRBV29-1 and TRBJ1-1, with no clear D. The CDR3 length is 12 residues. Between the trimmed V and J ends, which lost 5 bases and 3 bases, there was a span of 10 bases. CDR1 and CDR2 (germline): SQVTM, ANQGSEA. The CDR3: CSVQRRDTEAFF. CDR3 DNA: TGCAGCGTTCAAAGGAGAGACACTGAAGCTTTCTTT. The variable domain in full, completed from reference TRBV29-1 and TRBJ1-1, reads SAVISQKPSRDICQRGTSLTIQCQVDSQVTMMFWYRQQPGQSLTLIATANQGSEATYESGFVIDKFPISRPNLTFSTLTVSNMSPEDSSIYLCSVQRRDTEAFFGQGTRLTVV.

This clone appeared once. This chain uses TRBV2 with TRBJ1-3; TRBD1 matches at 9 bases. CDR1 is SNHLY, CDR2 FYNNEI, per germline. This CDR3 comprises 15 residues. The junction had 6 bases not matched to a gene; V was cut back by 6 bases and J by 3 bases. In DNA, the CDR3 is TGTGCCAGCAGACCCACAGGGGGCGGTGGAAACACCATATATTTT. Translation: CASRPTGGGGNTIYF. Filled out from reference TRBV2 and TRBJ1-3, the complete variable domain reads EPEVTQTPSHQVTQMGQEVILRCVPISNHLYFYWYRQILGQKVEFLVSFYNNEISEKSEIFDDQFSVERPDGSNFTLKIRSTKLEDSAMYFCASRPTGGGGNTIYFGEGSWLTVV.

This clone was recorded once. This chain joins TRBV7-2 and TRBJ2-1; 7 positions match TRBD1. V trimming: 8 bases; J trimming: 7 bases; junction bases outside the gene matches: 8. Germline V lookup: CDR1 SGHTA, CDR2 FQGNSA. The CDR3 covers 13 residues. CDR3 protein: CASAGRGTNEQFF. The CDR3 DNA is TGTGCCAGCGCAGGCAGGGGGACGAATGAGCAGTTCTTC.

V gene TRBV6-5 combines with J gene TRBJ1-2; 8 bases match TRBD1. The length of the CDR3 is 15 residues. From germline, CDR1 is MNHEY and CDR2 SVGAGI. V shed 2 bases, J shed 4 bases, and the junction held 6 bases outside the gene matches. CDR3 sequence (DNA): TGTGCCAGCAGTTACGGGACAGGAAGTCTCTATGGCTACACCTTC. It yields the protein CASSYGTGSLYGYTF.

This clone was counted a single time. This rearrangement joins TRBV18 to TRBJ1-5, with 11 bases identical to TRBD1. The CDR3 loop spans 19 amino acids. CDR1 is KGHSH, CDR2 LQKENI, per germline. Losses at the gene ends were 3 bases for V and 6 bases for J; bases not matched to a gene: 16. The CDR3 protein is CASSPSGTGGIGLIQPQHF. The CDR3 DNA is TGTGCCAGCTCACCCTCCGGGACAGGGGGGATAGGTTTAATTCAGCCCCAGCATTTT.